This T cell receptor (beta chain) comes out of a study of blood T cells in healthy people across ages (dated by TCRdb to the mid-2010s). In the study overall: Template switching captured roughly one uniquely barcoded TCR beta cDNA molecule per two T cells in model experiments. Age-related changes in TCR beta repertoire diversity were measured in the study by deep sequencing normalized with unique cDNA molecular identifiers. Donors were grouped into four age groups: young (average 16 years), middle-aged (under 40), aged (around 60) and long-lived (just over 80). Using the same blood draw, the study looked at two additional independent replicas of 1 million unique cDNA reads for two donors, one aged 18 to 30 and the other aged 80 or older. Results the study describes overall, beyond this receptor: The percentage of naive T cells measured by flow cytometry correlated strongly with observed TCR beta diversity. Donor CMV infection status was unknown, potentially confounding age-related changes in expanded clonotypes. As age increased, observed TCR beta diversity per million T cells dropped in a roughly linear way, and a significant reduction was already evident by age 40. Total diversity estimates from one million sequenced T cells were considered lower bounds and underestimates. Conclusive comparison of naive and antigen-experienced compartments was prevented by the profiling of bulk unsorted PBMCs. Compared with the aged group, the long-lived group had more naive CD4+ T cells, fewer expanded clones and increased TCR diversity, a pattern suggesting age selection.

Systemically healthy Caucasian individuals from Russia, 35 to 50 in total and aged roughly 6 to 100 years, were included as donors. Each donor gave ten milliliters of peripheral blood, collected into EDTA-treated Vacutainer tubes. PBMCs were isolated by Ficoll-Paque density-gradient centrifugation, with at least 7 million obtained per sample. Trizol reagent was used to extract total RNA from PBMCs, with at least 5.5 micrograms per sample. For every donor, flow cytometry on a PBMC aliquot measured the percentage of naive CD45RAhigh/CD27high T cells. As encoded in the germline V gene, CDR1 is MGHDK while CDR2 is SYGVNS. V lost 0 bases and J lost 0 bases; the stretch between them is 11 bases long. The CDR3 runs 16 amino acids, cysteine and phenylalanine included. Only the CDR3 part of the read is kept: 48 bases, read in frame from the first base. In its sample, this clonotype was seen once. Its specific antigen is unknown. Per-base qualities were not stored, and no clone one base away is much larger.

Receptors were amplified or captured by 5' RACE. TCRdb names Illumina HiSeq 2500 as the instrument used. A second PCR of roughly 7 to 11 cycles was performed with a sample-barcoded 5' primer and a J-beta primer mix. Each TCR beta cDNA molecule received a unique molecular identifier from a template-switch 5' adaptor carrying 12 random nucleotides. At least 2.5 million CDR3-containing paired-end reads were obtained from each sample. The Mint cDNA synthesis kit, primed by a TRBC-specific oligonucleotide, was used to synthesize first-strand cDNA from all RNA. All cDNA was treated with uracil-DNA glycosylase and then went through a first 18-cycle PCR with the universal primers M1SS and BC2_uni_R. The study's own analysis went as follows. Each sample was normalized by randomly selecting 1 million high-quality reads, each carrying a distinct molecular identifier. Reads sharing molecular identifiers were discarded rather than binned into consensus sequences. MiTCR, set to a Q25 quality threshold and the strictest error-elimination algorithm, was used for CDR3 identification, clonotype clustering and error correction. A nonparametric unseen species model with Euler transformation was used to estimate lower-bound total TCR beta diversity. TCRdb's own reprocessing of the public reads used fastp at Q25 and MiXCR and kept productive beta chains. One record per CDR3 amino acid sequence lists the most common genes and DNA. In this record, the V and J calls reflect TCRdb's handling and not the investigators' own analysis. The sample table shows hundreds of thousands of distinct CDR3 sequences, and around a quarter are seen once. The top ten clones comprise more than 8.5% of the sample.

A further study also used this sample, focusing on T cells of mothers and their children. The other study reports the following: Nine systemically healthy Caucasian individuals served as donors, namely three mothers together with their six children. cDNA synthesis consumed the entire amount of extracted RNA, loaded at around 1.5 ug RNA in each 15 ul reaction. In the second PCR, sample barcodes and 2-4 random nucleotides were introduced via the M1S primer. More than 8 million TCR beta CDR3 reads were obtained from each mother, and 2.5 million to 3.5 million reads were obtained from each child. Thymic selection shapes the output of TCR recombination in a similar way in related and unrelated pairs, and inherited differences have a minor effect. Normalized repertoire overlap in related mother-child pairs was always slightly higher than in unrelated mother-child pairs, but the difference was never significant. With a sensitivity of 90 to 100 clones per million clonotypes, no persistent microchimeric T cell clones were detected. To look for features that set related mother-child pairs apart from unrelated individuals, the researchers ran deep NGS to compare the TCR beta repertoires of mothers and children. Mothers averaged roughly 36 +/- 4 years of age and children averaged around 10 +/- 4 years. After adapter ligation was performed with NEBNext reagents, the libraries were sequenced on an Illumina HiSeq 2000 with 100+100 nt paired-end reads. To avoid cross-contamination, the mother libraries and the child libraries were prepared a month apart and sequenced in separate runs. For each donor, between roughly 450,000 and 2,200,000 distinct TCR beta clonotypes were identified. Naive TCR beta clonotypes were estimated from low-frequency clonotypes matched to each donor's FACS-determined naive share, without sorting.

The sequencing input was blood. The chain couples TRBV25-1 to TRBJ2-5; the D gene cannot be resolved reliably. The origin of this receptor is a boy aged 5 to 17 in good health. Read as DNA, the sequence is TGTGCCAGCAGTGAATATTTGGCAAGAAACCAAGAGACCCAGTACTTC. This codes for CASSEYLARNQETQYF.